Listed below are T cell receptor beta chains from one sample, sequenced in a study of T-cell reconstitution after alpha-beta-depleted transplantation in children. TCRdb called the PCR reads again in MiXCR, with one record for every CDR3 protein. This table holds about 600,000 distinct CDR3 sequences, under 30% found once. The specimen comprised PBMCs, mostly from graft donor cells, sampled 360 days after TCRalphabeta/CD19-depleted stem cell transplant. All receptors come from a boy in the first two years of life who had a stem cell transplant for acute myeloid leukemia, so the T cells may come from the graft donor. CDR3s include the opening cysteine and the closing phenylalanine or tryptophan. Each record gives: CDR3 length, J gene, D gene, clone size, V gene, CDR3 DNA, CDR3 protein. A D gene is named only where the DNA matches it firmly. A row's size may be missing; if present it is once, few, many or a size class.

>13|TRBJ2-5|-|-|TRBV5-1
TGCGCCAGCAGCTTGCGACCTCTAGAGACCCAGTACTTC
CASSLRPLETQYF
>11|TRBJ2-7|-|many|TRBV29-1
TGCAGCGGGAGAGGGACCTACGAGCAGTACTTC
CSGRGTYEQYF
>14|TRBJ2-5|TRBD2|many|TRBV6-5
TGTGCCAGCAGTTACCGGGGGGTCCAAGAGACCCAGTACTTC
CASSYRGVQETQYF
>16|TRBJ1-1|-|once|TRBV20-1
TGCAGTGCTAGAGATAAGGGGGGCGCCGGGAACACTGAAGCTTTCTTT
CSARDKGGAGNTEAFF
>13|TRBJ2-2|-|many|TRBV28
TGTGCTCACCTTGACACGAACACCGGGGAGCTGTTTTTT
CAHLDTNTGELFF
>14|TRBJ2-5|-|-|TRBV27
TGTGCCAGCAGTTTCGCAGGTTTGAGGGAGACCCAGTACTTC
CASSFAGLRETQYF
>15|TRBJ1-2|TRBD1|-|TRBV25-1
TGTGCCAGCTCAGACAGGGCGGCCGCCCATTATGGCTACACCTTC
CASSDRAAAHYGYTF
>13|TRBJ1-1|-|-|TRBV19
TGTGCCAGTAGTCTACATCTGAACACTGAAGCTTTCTTT
CASSLHLNTEAFF
>14|TRBJ2-3|-|many|TRBV15
TGTGCCACCAGCGAGCGAGCTGACACAGATACGCAGTATTTT
CATSERADTDTQYF
>13|TRBJ2-3|-|-|TRBV9
TGTGCCAGCAGCGTTTGGGGCAGAGATACGCAGTATTTT
CASSVWGRDTQYF
>12|TRBJ2-3|-|few|TRBV29-1
TGCAGCGAAAGACAGTACACAGATACGCAGTATTTT
CSERQYTDTQYF
>11|TRBJ2-1|-|few|TRBV20-1
TGCAGTAAAGAGTCGGGTGGTGAGCAGTTCTTC
CSKESGGEQFF
>14|TRBJ2-1|-|many|TRBV12-3/TRBV12-4
TGTGCCAGCAGTTTTTTCGACTTAAACAATGAGCAGTTCTTC
CASSFFDLNNEQFF
>12|TRBJ2-1|TRBD1|many|TRBV20-1
TGCAGTGCCCCCAGGTCCGGACAGGGTATGTTCTTC
CSAPRSGQGMFF
>15|TRBJ2-3|TRBD2|-|TRBV25-1
TGTGCCAGCAGTGAAGGCGGGGGGGCTTGGGATACGCAGTATTTT
CASSEGGGAWDTQYF
>17|TRBJ2-1|TRBD2|few|TRBV7-2
TGTGCCAGCAGCTTAGGGGGGCCAGCGGGGGTTTACAATGAGCAGTTCTTC
CASSLGGPAGVYNEQFF
>15|TRBJ2-5|-|-|TRBV11-2
TGTGCCAGCAGCAAACAAACAGGGATCCAAGAGACCCAGTACTTC
CASSKQTGIQETQYF
>14|TRBJ2-1|-|many|TRBV5-1
TGCGCCAGCAGCTCTACGGCGGGGGCGAATGAGCAGTTCTTC
CASSSTAGANEQFF
>13|TRBJ2-7|-|many|TRBV11-3
TGTGCCAGCAGCCACAGGGAGGACTACGAGCAGTACTTC
CASSHREDYEQYF
>13|TRBJ2-7|TRBD1|many|TRBV29-1
TGCAGCGTTGAAGGGGACAGAGCCTACGAGCAGTACTTC
CSVEGDRAYEQYF
>14|TRBJ2-5|TRBD2|many|TRBV29-1
TGCAGCGTTACGAGCGGGGGGGCCTCAGAGACCCAGTACTTC
CSVTSGGASETQYF
>14|TRBJ2-5|-|few|TRBV12-1
TGTGCCAGCAGCTCCCTGACTAGATCAGAGACCCAGTACTTC
CASSSLTRSETQYF
>16|TRBJ2-1|TRBD2|few|TRBV7-3
TGTGCCAGCAGCATGGACGGGACTAGCGGGGACAATGAGCAGTTCTTC
CASSMDGTSGDNEQFF
>13|TRBJ2-1|-|few|TRBV5-1
TGCGCCAGCAGCTTGGCATGGGACAATGAGCAGTTCTTC
CASSLAWDNEQFF
>13|TRBJ1-1|-|-|TRBV20-1
TGCAGTGCCCCAATGGGGGGGGCCACTGAAGCTTTCTTT
CSAPMGGATEAFF
>17|TRBJ2-3|-|many|TRBV5-6
TGTGCCAGCAGCTTGGGACCTGGACAGTACTTCACAGATACGCAGTATTTT
CASSLGPGQYFTDTQYF
>15|TRBJ1-4|TRBD1|-|TRBV12-3/TRBV12-4
TGTGCCAGCAGTTTATTGGACAGGGCTAATGAAAAACTGTTTTTT
CASSLLDRANEKLFF
>15|TRBJ1-2|-|few|TRBV5-5
TGTGCCAGCAGCTTGGCCTCGGGGGGAAACTATGGCTACACCTTC
CASSLASGGNYGYTF
>16|TRBJ2-3|TRBD2|few|TRBV9
TGTGCCAGCAGCGTGGGACTAGCGGGTACTAGGGATACGCAGTATTTT
CASSVGLAGTRDTQYF
>11|TRBJ2-1|-|-|TRBV5-1
TGCGCCAGCAGCTTTGAGTATGAGCAGTTCTTC
CASSFEYEQFF
>14|TRBJ2-2|-|-|TRBV10-3
TGTGCCATCAGCGTCACGGCAGCCGGGGTGGAGCTGTTTTTT
CAISVTAAGVELFF
>15|TRBJ2-1|TRBD2|many|TRBV6-5
TGTGCCAGCAGACCCGGGACTAGAGGAGACAATGAGCAGTTCTTC
CASRPGTRGDNEQFF